This entry lists 8 T cell receptor beta chains sequenced from one sample in a study of blood T cell repertoires in COVID-19. The repertoire was sequenced with immunoSEQ multiplex PCR; TCRdb's copy has only in-frame clones and lacks some. In the table there are some 170,000 clones, approximately 86% of which are singletons. The sample comprised peripheral blood. The receptors derive from a woman aged 50 to 60 with acute or convalescent COVID-19.

The V call is TRBV18, the J call TRBJ1-2, with a weak D call TRBD1 (5 bases). V was shortened by 3 bases and J by 7 bases, with 18 bases between the two germline ends. CDR1 and CDR2 (germline): KGHSH, LQKENI. This CDR3 spans 15 amino acids. The CDR3 protein is CASSPEGAGPSGYTF. The CDR3 DNA follows: TGTGCCAGCTCACCCGAAGGAGCAGGGCCTTCTGGCTACACCTTC.

V gene TRBV2 combines with J gene TRBJ1-1, with 8 bases fitting TRBD1. J gave up 0 bases and V 10 bases, and 13 bases lay outside the gene matches. Germline CDR1 and CDR2: SNHLY and FYNNEI. The CDR3 loop spans 16 amino acids. The DNA of the CDR3 is TGTGCCACCAAGACAGGGGCGCCCGCTATGAACACTGAAGCTTTCTTT. This sequence encodes CATKTGAPAMNTEAFF.

The CDR3 here is CATSRVDSSNTGELFF. DNA of the CDR3: TGTGCCACCAGCAGAGTTGACAGCTCGAACACCGGGGAGCTGTTTTTT. This chain uses TRBV15 with TRBJ2-2, with TRBD1 as a possible D gene (5 bases). CDR1 and CDR2 (germline): LNHNV, YYDKDF (reference sequence). V lost 1 base, J lost 0 bases, and 9 bases lay in between. The length of the CDR3 is 16 residues.

This clone came up a few times. J is TRBJ1-2 and V is TRBV7-2, with TRBD1 as a possible D gene (5 bases). V gave up 5 bases and J gave up 5 bases, with 21 bases separating them. The germline CDR1 and CDR2 sequences are SGHTA and FQGNSA. The CDR3 consists of 16 residues. The CDR3 sequence is CASSPGGVGRGYGYTF. CDR3 in DNA: TGTGCCAGCAGCCCCGGGGGGGTGGGCCGAGGGTATGGCTACACCTTC.

This rearrangement joins TRBV11-1 to TRBJ2-3; D remains unclear. The germline V and J ends were trimmed by 4 bases and 3 bases, with 11 bases remaining between them. This CDR3 has 14 residues. From germline, CDR1 is SGHAT and CDR2 FQDESV (reference sequence). CDR3 DNA: TGTGCCAGCAGCTCAAACTGGTTTACAGATACGCAGTATTTT. Protein product: CASSSNWFTDTQYF. Full variable domain (rest looked up from reference TRBV11-1 and TRBJ2-3): EAEVAQSPRYKITEKSQAVAFWCDPISGHATLYWYRQILGQGPELLVQFQDESVVDDSQLPKDRFSAERLKGVDSTLKIQPAELGDSAMYLCASSSNWFTDTQYFGPGTRLTVL.

The V and J genes are TRBV24-1 and TRBJ2-3; TRBD2 matches 16 bases. The CDR3 consists of 20 residues. Trimming cost V 3 bases and J 2 bases; bases outside gene matches: 10. Looked up from germline, CDR1 is KGHDR and CDR2 is SFDVKD. CDR3 sequence: CATSDHSGLAGGPYTDTQYF. The DNA for the CDR3 is TGTGCCACCAGTGATCATTCGGGACTAGCGGGGGGGCCTTACACAGATACGCAGTATTTT.

The chain joins TRBV5-1 to TRBJ2-7, with 11 bases aligning to TRBD2. CDR3 length equals 15 residues. The V segment lost 3 bases and the J segment 3 bases; nucleotides outside the gene matches: 5. CDR1 SGHRS and CDR2 YFSETQ come from the germline V gene. CDR3: CASSSGTSGLYEQYF. Written as DNA, the CDR3 is TGCGCCAGCAGCTCCGGGACTAGCGGTCTCTACGAGCAGTACTTC. The entire variable domain, with the rest obtained from reference TRBV5-1 and TRBJ2-7, is as follows: KAGVTQTPRYLIKTRGQQVTLSCSPISGHRSVSWYQQTPGQGLQFLFEYFSETQRNKGNFPGRFSGRQFSNSRSEMNVSTLELGDSALYLCASSSGTSGLYEQYFGPGTRLTVT.

The V gene is TRBV6-2 or TRBV6-3, the J gene TRBJ2-1; 7 nucleotides line up with TRBD1. The length of the CDR3 is 13 residues. The V gene's germline CDR1 is MNHEY and CDR2 SVGEGT. With 4 bases clipped from V and 4 bases from J, the junction kept 1 base outside the gene matches. CDR3: CASSWDSYNEQFF. The CDR3, as DNA: TGTGCCAGCAGTTGGGACAGTTACAATGAGCAGTTCTTC.